One sample yielded the 7 T cell receptor beta chains listed below, sequenced in a study of blood T cell repertoires in COVID-19. Sequencing used immunoSEQ multiplex PCR; TCRdb keeps in-frame clones, though not all of them. This table has roughly 30,000 clones, roughly 84% appearing once. Sequencing was performed on peripheral blood. The origin of the receptors is a man aged 80 or over with active COVID-19.

The V call is TRBV3-1 (or the pseudogene TRBV3-2), the J call TRBJ2-3, with 7 positions matching TRBD2. Germline values: CDR1 LGHDT, CDR2 YNNKEL (reference sequence). The junction had 15 bases not matched to a gene; V was cut back by 4 bases and J by 11 bases. This CDR3 spans 15 amino acids. The CDR3 here is CASSRSGEGRYKQYF. CDR3 bases: TGTGCCAGCAGCCGAAGCGGGGAGGGGCGATACAAGCAGTATTTT.

The rearrangement joins TRBV7-9 to TRBJ2-3; D not certain. This CDR3 contains 15 residues. V was clipped by 2 bases and J by 2 bases, with 11 bases between them. The germline CDR1 and CDR2 sequences are SEHNR and FQNEAQ (reference sequence). The CDR3, as DNA: TGTGCCAGCAGCTTATCTTCGGGTTACACAGATACGCAGTATTTT. As protein: CASSLSSGYTDTQYF.

The chain recombines TRBV15 with TRBJ2-1, with 9 bases lining up with TRBD1. The CDR3 is made up of 17 amino acids. With V trimmed by 0 bases and J by 5 bases, 8 bases remained unmatched. The germline V gene encodes CDR1 LNHNV and CDR2 YYDKDF (reference sequence). CDR3 DNA: TGTGCCACCAGCAGAGAGATCCTGGGGACAGGGAACAATGAGCAGTTCTTC. Amino acids: CATSREILGTGNNEQFF.

This rearrangement joins TRBV6-5 to TRBJ1-5; D unclear. Germline V gives CDR1 MNHEY, CDR2 SVGAGI. Trimming shortened V by 6 bases and J by 0 bases, and 9 bases separated the two germline ends. There are 14 residues in the CDR3. DNA for the CDR3: TGTGCCAGCAGATCACAACATAGCAATCAGCCCCAGCATTTT. Translating it yields CASRSQHSNQPQHF.

The chain uses TRBV10-3 and TRBJ1-1; D possibly corresponds to TRBD1 (6 bases). From germline, CDR1 is ENHRY and CDR2 SYGVKD. The V end lost 0 bases, the J end lost 5 bases, and 19 bases lay between the germline ends. The length of the CDR3 is 17 residues. The CDR3 DNA is TGTGCCATCAGTGAGTCGAAGACAGGTTATTATACGACTGAAGCTTTCTTT. Its translation: CAISESKTGYYTTEAFF.

The chain has TRBV10-1 and TRBJ2-7; D is unresolved. Germline CDR1 is WNHNN and CDR2 is SYGVQD (reference sequence). V was pared by 0 bases and J by 2 bases, with 11 bases between. The CDR3 totals 15 residues. Written as DNA, the CDR3 is TGCGCCAGCAGTGAGTCGGGCCATGCGACCTACGAGCAGTACTTC. It translates to CASSESGHATYEQYF.

The rearrangement links TRBV5-1 to TRBJ2-3; no definite D call. Deletions cut 4 bases from V and 1 base from J, with 13 bases between. The V gene's germline CDR1 is SGHRS and CDR2 YFSETQ. This CDR3 has 15 amino acids. For the CDR3, the DNA is TGCGCCAGCAGCCTTAGCCAGAGTCGCACAGATACGCAGTATTTT. Translated, it gives CASSLSQSRTDTQYF.